The 28 T cell receptor beta chains below all came from one sample that was sequenced in a study of metastatic and nonmetastatic thyroid tumors. All patients were untreated before thyroid surgery. TCRdb recomputed clones from the PCR reads via MiXCR. This table holds roughly 65,000 clones, 14% found once. The sequencing input was blood. These receptors came from a male donor with papillary thyroid cancer or a benign thyroid nodule (not recorded which). Some clones in this sample may be carry-over from other donors' samples.

The chain combines TRBV6-6 with TRBJ2-7; no firm D call. CDR3 length: 13 residues. Trimming took off 1 base at V and 8 bases at J, with 12 bases between the two ends. CDR1 is MNHNY, CDR2 SVGAGI, per germline (reference sequence). DNA for the CDR3: TGTGCCAGCAGTTACTACGGAAGCAGGCAGCAGTACTTC. It specifies CASSYYGSRQQYF.

The rearrangement uses TRBV4-1 and TRBJ2-7; 7 bases are a match to TRBD1. The CDR3 is made up of 16 amino acids. Germline lookup yields CDR1 MGHRA and CDR2 YSYEKL. The J segment lost 4 bases and the V segment lost 0 bases, leaving 9 bases of the junction unmatched. The CDR3 sequence is CASSQDSIGGQYEQYV. The CDR3, as DNA: TGCGCCAGCAGCCAAGACAGCATAGGGGGCCAGTACGAGCAGTACGTC.

This clone has more than one count but fewer than ten. A much more abundant neighbour one base away suggests this may be a read error. Other DNA sequences from this sample encode an identical CDR3 as well. This rearrangement joins TRBV28 to TRBJ1-2, with D tentatively TRBD1 (6 bases). The CDR3 is 13 amino acids. The germline V gene encodes CDR1 MDHEN and CDR2 SYDVKM. Here the CDR3 DNA reads TGTGCCAGCAGGTCCCGGGACATTCATGGCTGCACCTTC. Translating gives CASRSRDIHGCTF.

This clone has a handful of counts. This may be a read error, as it is one base from a much larger clone. The chain links TRBV3-1 to TRBJ2-1, with TRBD2 matching over 11 bases. J was trimmed by 10 bases and V by 2 bases; bases with no gene match: 10. The CDR3 is made up of 16 amino acids. Germline CDR1 and CDR2: LGHDT and YNNKEL (reference sequence). The CDR3 region is CASSQRREGTSGEQFF. CDR3 nucleotides: TGTGCCAGCAGCCAAAGACGGGAGGGGACTAGCGGCGAGCAGTTCTTC.

The chain combines TRBV5-1 with TRBJ1-2; no firm D call. CDR1 and CDR2 from the germline V gene are SGHRS and YFSETQ. This CDR3 is 16 amino acids long. V was shortened by 0 bases and J by 4 bases, with 16 bases between the two germline ends. The CDR3 DNA sequence: TGCGCCAGCAGCTTGGCGCCAGGATCAGACGTCTATGGCTACACCTTC. This encodes CASSLAPGSDVYGYTF. The full variable domain, rest sourced from reference TRBV5-1 and TRBJ1-2, is KAGVTQTPRYLIKTRGQQVTLSCSPISGHRSVSWYQQTPGQGLQFLFEYFSETQRNKGNFPGRFSGRQFSNSRSEMNVSTLELGDSALYLCASSLAPGSDVYGYTFGSGTRLTVV.

Turning to this clone: This may stem from a read error, because a much larger clone lies one nucleotide away. Other DNA sequences from this sample encode an identical CDR3 as well. The V call is TRBV6-1, the J call TRBJ1-3; possible D gene TRBD1, 5 bases. Germline V gene data show CDR1 as MNHNS and CDR2 as SASEGT. Trimming cost V 10 bases and J 7 bases, with 17 bases left between them. This CDR3 has 13 amino acids. As DNA, the CDR3 is TGTGCCACCAGGGTCCCTAACGGGAACACCATATATTTT. It is translated as CATRVPNGNTIYF.

The V call is TRBV5-1, the J call TRBJ2-1, with D perhaps matching TRBD2 (5 bases). CDR3 size: 16 residues. V was clipped by 4 bases and J by 0 bases, with 14 bases between them. Per the germline V gene, CDR1 is SGHRS and CDR2 is YFSETQ. The CDR3 loop is CASSPLLGSSYNEQFF. CDR3 nucleotides: TGCGCCAGCAGCCCTCTTTTGGGGAGCTCCTACAATGAGCAGTTCTTC.

The rearrangement uses TRBV6-5 and TRBJ2-1, with D possibly being TRBD2 (6 bases). Germline loops: CDR1 MNHEY, CDR2 SVGAGI. The germline V and J ends were trimmed by 0 bases and 6 bases, with 15 bases remaining between them. This CDR3 is 16 amino acids long. CDR3 bases: TGTGCCAGCAGTTACTCTAGGCTATCGGGAGCCAATGAGCAGTTCTTC. Translated: CASSYSRLSGANEQFF.

A remark on this clone: Germline and junction disagree at one end, which may indicate a read error. The chain combines TRBV6-2 or TRBV6-3 with TRBJ2-5, with D perhaps matching TRBD1 or TRBD2 (5 bases each). The length of the CDR3 is 15 residues. Per germline, CDR1 MNHEY and CDR2 SVGEGT. The CDR3 here is CASRTPREYWETKYF. The DNA of the CDR3 is TGTGCCAGCAGGACCCCCAGGGAGTACTGGGAGACCAAGTACTTC.

This clone was counted ten times or more. The J gene is TRBJ2-5, the V gene TRBV7-2, with 7 bases matching TRBD1. This CDR3 region has 17 residues. The V gene's germline CDR1 is SGHTA and CDR2 FQGNSA. V was pared by 1 base and J by 4 bases, with 12 bases of the junction left unmatched. The DNA for the CDR3 is TGTGCCAGCAGCTTAGGTGGGACAGTCGGCCGCCTAGAGACCCAGTACTTC. It is translated as CASSLGGTVGRLETQYF.

CDR3 sequence: CASSSLLGLNTEAFF. The CDR3 nucleotides read TGTGCCAGCAGTTCCTTGCTGGGACTAAACACTGAAGCTTTCTTT. The gene calls are TRBV7-2 and TRBJ1-1; weak D call: TRBD1 (5 bases). The V gene's germline CDR1 is SGHTA and CDR2 FQGNSA. The length of the CDR3 is 15 residues. Trimming removed 6 bases at V and 2 bases at J, with 16 bases between.

This clone was found many times. This chain connects TRBV27 to TRBJ2-1; possibly TRBD1 for D (6 bases). V was cut by 5 bases and J by 4 bases, with 15 bases left in between. The CDR3 runs to 15 residues. The germline V gene encodes CDR1 MNHEY and CDR2 SMNVEV (reference sequence). The DNA for the CDR3 is TGTGCCAGCAGTCCCCAGGGGCTGGGATACAATGAGCAGTTCTTC. Protein sequence: CASSPQGLGYNEQFF.

In its sample, this clone was seen many times. V usage is TRBV9 and J usage is TRBJ2-2; TRBD2 agrees at 7 bases. This CDR3 is built from 15 residues. V shed 1 base, J shed 5 bases, and the junction held 5 bases outside the gene matches. From germline, CDR1 is SGDLS and CDR2 YYNGEE. CDR3 sequence: CASSVQVSGTGELFF. CDR3 DNA sequence: TGTGCCAGCAGCGTACAGGTTAGCGGGACCGGGGAGCTGTTTTTT. Full variable domain (missing parts from reference TRBV9 and TRBJ2-2): DSGVTQTPKHLITATGQRVTLRCSPRSGDLSVYWYQQSLDQGLQFLIQYYNGEERAKGNILERFSAQQFPDLHSELNLSSLELGDSALYFCASSVQVSGTGELFFGEGSRLTVL.

At least ten counts were recorded for this clone. The chain combines TRBV9 with TRBJ2-2; 13 bases agree with TRBD2. The CDR3 runs to 17 residues. Germline CDR1 SGDLS, CDR2 YYNGEE. J lost 4 bases, V lost 4 bases, and 7 bases had no gene match. The CDR3 DNA reads as TGTGCCAGCAGCCCACTAGCGGGAGGGCCGGGCACCGGGGAGCTGTTTTTT. This encodes CASSPLAGGPGTGELFF.

This clone was detected a few times. Since a much larger clone is just one base distant, this may be a read error. The chain has TRBV3-1 and TRBJ2-1; 7 positions match TRBD1. CDR3 length equals 11 residues. The germline V gene has CDR1 LGHDT and CDR2 YNNKEL (reference sequence). CDR3 bases: TGTGCCTCCCAGGCCTGGGACAGCCTACACTTC. Protein: CASQAWDSLHF.

This clone has at least ten counts. The chain links TRBV6-2 or TRBV6-3 to TRBJ2-1, with D uncertain. V lost 4 bases and J 3 bases, leaving 10 bases between the germline ends. This CDR3 comprises 14 residues. CDR1 is MNHEY, CDR2 SVGEGT, per germline. The CDR3 sequence is CASSFRVYYNEQFF. The CDR3 coding sequence is TGTGCCAGCAGTTTTAGGGTGTACTACAATGAGCAGTTCTTC.

This clone has just a few counts. This CDR3 reads CASSCGPGTEAFF. The CDR3 bases are TGTGCCAGCAGTTGCGGGCCGGGGACTGAAGCTTTCTTT. The chain carries TRBV27 and TRBJ1-1; no firm D call. V dropped 4 bases and J dropped 5 bases, with 11 bases sitting between them. Germline CDR1 reads MNHEY; CDR2 reads SMNVEV (reference sequence). The CDR3 has 13 amino acids.

This clone was counted between two and nine times. A much larger clone differs from this one at a single base, so this may be a read error. The J gene is TRBJ2-5, the V gene TRBV28; 8 bases map to TRBD2. The ends lost 3 bases at V and 5 bases at J; junction bases unmatched: 8. From germline, CDR1 is MDHEN and CDR2 SYDVKM. This CDR3 comprises 15 residues. CDR3 in DNA: TGTGCCAGCAGTTTCCAGCGGGAGCCCCATGAGACCCAGTACTTC. Translated: CASSFQREPHETQYF.

This clone was found many times. The chain is built from TRBV30 and TRBJ2-7; 8 positions match TRBD2. Losses at the gene ends were 3 bases for V and 1 base for J; bases not matched to a gene: 11. Germline-derived CDR1 and CDR2 are GTSNPN and SVGIG (reference sequence). This CDR3 has 16 residues. The CDR3 DNA sequence: TGTGCCTGGAGGCGCCGGGGGGGACCAGATTCCTACGAGCAGTACTTC. It yields the protein CAWRRRGGPDSYEQYF.

This clone was counted at least ten times. This sequence joins TRBV18 and TRBJ2-2; no clear D gene. The germline V and J ends were trimmed by 3 bases and 8 bases, with 7 bases remaining between them. In germline, CDR1 is KGHSH, CDR2 LQKENI. The CDR3 has 12 residues. CDR3 residues: CASSPKEGELFF. The CDR3 DNA is TGTGCCAGCTCACCTAAGGAAGGGGAGCTGTTTTTT.

The sample holds many counts of this clone. The rearrangement joins TRBV2 to TRBJ1-5; tentative D call: TRBD1 (5 bases). This CDR3 has 13 amino acids. Trimming removed 3 bases from V and 4 bases from J, with 7 bases in between. CDR1 and CDR2 from the germline V gene are SNHLY and FYNNEI. The CDR3 here is CASSEGLNQPQHF. For the CDR3, the DNA is TGTGCCAGCAGTGAGGGGCTAAATCAGCCCCAGCATTTT.

This clone was observed many times. The chain is built from TRBV6-2 or TRBV6-3 and TRBJ1-2; D not resolved. This CDR3 region has 13 residues. Trimming pared 2 bases from V and 4 bases from J, leaving 8 bases between. The V gene's germline CDR1 is MNHEY and CDR2 SVGEGT. This CDR3 reads CASSYTGFYGYTF. The CDR3 DNA reads TGTGCCAGCAGTTACACCGGATTCTATGGCTACACCTTC.

In its sample, this clone was seen many times. This chain joins TRBV13 and TRBJ1-5; D may be TRBD1 (6 bases). The germline CDR1 and CDR2 sequences are PRHDT and FYEKMQ (reference sequence). There are 15 residues in the CDR3. Trimming took off 0 bases at V and 4 bases at J, with 10 bases between the two ends. The chain's CDR3 is CASSLGQGLNQPQHF. The CDR3 nucleotides read TGTGCCAGCAGCTTAGGACAGGGATTGAATCAGCCCCAGCATTTT.

This clone was counted ten times or more. V usage is TRBV5-1 and J usage is TRBJ1-1, with D unresolved. Trimming removed 5 bases from V and 5 bases from J, with 13 bases in between. From germline, CDR1 is SGHRS and CDR2 YFSETQ. The CDR3 runs to 13 residues. CDR3 loop: CASRVFRETEAFF. Written as DNA, the CDR3 is TGCGCCAGCAGGGTTTTTCGGGAGACTGAAGCTTTCTTT.

The V and J genes are TRBV25-1 and TRBJ2-3; a possible D gene is TRBD1 (6 bases). V lost 5 bases to trimming and J lost 3 bases, with 15 bases between them. The CDR3 extends over 15 amino acids. Germline CDR1 is MGHDK and CDR2 is SYGVNS. CDR3 coding DNA: TGTGCCAGCAGTAACGGGTGGGGGCGAACAGATACGCAGTATTTT. Protein sequence: CASSNGWGRTDTQYF.

This clone has a count of ten or more. The sample has other DNA sequences that encode this CDR3 too. V and J are TRBV6-1 and TRBJ2-6; D call uncertain. The CDR3 has 15 amino acids. V lost 6 bases to trimming and J lost 1 base, with 10 bases between them. Germline CDR1 and CDR2: MNHNS and SASEGT. CDR3 DNA sequence: TGTGCCAGCAGATCACACGAATCTGGGGCCAACGTCCTGACTTTC. It encodes CASRSHESGANVLTF.

This clone has at least ten counts. The V gene is TRBV19, the J gene TRBJ2-1, with 15 bases matching TRBD2. V trimming: 6 bases; J trimming: 0 bases; junction bases outside the gene matches: 3. Looked up from germline, CDR1 is LNHDA and CDR2 is SQIVND (reference sequence). The CDR3 sequence is 17 residues long. The CDR3 here is CASRPGLAGGSYNEQFF. The CDR3 DNA is TGTGCCAGTAGACCGGGACTAGCGGGGGGCTCCTACAATGAGCAGTTCTTC.

This clone was seen many times. V usage is TRBV18 and J usage is TRBJ2-7, with D hard to call. V gave up 5 bases and J gave up 2 bases, with 4 bases separating them. This CDR3 has 11 amino acids. Germline CDR1 reads KGHSH; CDR2 reads LQKENI. CDR3 DNA sequence: TGTGCCAGCTCATCCACCTACGAGCAGTACGTC. The encoded protein is CASSSTYEQYV.